This T cell receptor (beta chain) was sequenced in a study of prognosis after radiotherapy for stage I lung cancer. Genomic DNA provided the template from which TCR beta CDR3 was amplified by two-round multiplex PCR. Primers targeting each individual TRBV and TRBJ gene were applied in first-round PCR. TCRdb fed the multiplex PCR reads into MiXCR, producing one record per CDR3 protein. Of about 59,000 distinct CDR3 sequences in the sample, 26% were seen once. Study conclusions and caveats: It was in patients who developed distant metastases that Shannon entropy after stereotactic body radiation therapy was lower.

Deletions cut 4 bases from V and 0 bases from J, with 18 bases between. This CDR3 has 17 residues. Germline-derived CDR1 and CDR2 are MNHGY and SVAAGI. Notes on this clonotype: The target antigen is unknown. A read error is likely here: a far larger clone is one base away.

Sequenced here: PBMCs, sampled before or after stereotactic body radiation therapy (not recorded which). This rearrangement joins TRBV6-9 to TRBJ1-2; D is unclear. The clonotype comes from a donor over 45 with non-small cell lung cancer. The CDR3 spells CASSSTRLDSPNYGYTF. In nucleotides, the CDR3 is TGTGCCAGCAGTTCTACACGCCTGGACTCCCCTAACTATGGCTACACCTTC.